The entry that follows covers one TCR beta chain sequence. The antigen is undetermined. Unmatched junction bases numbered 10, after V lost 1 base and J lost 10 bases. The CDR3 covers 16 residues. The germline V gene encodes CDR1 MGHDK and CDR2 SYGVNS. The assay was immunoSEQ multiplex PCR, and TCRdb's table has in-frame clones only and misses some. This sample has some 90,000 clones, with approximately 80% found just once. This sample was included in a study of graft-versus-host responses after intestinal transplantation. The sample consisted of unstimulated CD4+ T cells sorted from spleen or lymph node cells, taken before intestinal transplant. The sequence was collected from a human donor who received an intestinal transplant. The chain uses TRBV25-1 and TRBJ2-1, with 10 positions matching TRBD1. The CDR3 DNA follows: TGTGCCAGCAGTGAATTCGGGGGACAGGGGCTGGGCGAGCAGTTCTTC. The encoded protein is CASSEFGGQGLGEQFF.